Following are 20 T cell receptor beta chains from one sample sequenced in a study of blood T cell repertoires in COVID-19. Method: immunoSEQ multiplex PCR; TCRdb's copy keeps in-frame clones and lacks some. Altogether 200,000 to 300,000 clones are present, 70% to 90% being singletons, with the ten largest covering roughly 0.8%. Sequencing was carried out using peripheral blood. These receptors originate from a woman under 40 with acute or convalescent COVID-19.

V gene TRBV7-2 combines with J gene TRBJ2-1; D gene unclear. The V gene lost 1 base and the J gene lost 3 bases, with 4 bases spanning the gap. Germline lookup yields CDR1 SGHTA and CDR2 FQGNSA. CDR3 length equals 13 residues. The CDR3 reads CASSLGIYNEQFF. The CDR3, as DNA: TGTGCCAGCAGCTTAGGTATCTACAATGAGCAGTTCTTC.

The rearrangement links TRBV11-2 to TRBJ2-3; no firm D call. Germline CDR1 SGHAT, CDR2 FQNNGV. V lost 2 bases, J lost 7 bases, and 10 bases lay in between. This CDR3 is built from 13 residues. The chain's CDR3 is CASSLLSVNTQYF. The CDR3 DNA reads as TGTGCCAGCAGCTTACTCAGCGTGAATACGCAGTATTTT.

The chain uses TRBV7-8 and TRBJ2-5, with 7 nucleotides matching TRBD2. Germline CDR1 reads SGHVS; CDR2 reads FQNEAQ. The CDR3 is 13 residues long. V shed 5 bases and J 5 bases; nucleotides not matched to a gene: 5. The CDR3: CASSPMGGETQYF. The CDR3 DNA reads as TGTGCCAGCAGCCCGATGGGGGGGGAGACCCAGTACTTC.

The J gene is TRBJ2-7, the V gene TRBV9; 13 bases line up with TRBD2. The germline V gene has CDR1 SGDLS and CDR2 YYNGEE. V shed 0 bases and J 6 bases; nucleotides not matched to a gene: 0. The CDR3 is made up of 14 amino acids. The CDR3 DNA sequence: TGTGCCAGCAGCGTAGGGACTAGCGGGAGCGAGCAGTACTTC. Protein product: CASSVGTSGSEQYF.

This clone came up once. The J gene is TRBJ1-1, the V gene TRBV5-1; 10 bases line up with TRBD1. Trimming at V came to 7 bases and at J to 8 bases, leaving 17 bases not matched to a gene. Germline V lookup: CDR1 SGHRS, CDR2 YFSETQ. This CDR3 spans 16 amino acids. This chain's CDR3 is CASASGTGALPSEAFF. The DNA of the CDR3 is TGCGCCAGCGCATCCGGGACAGGGGCTTTGCCATCCGAAGCTTTCTTT.

This chain links TRBV24-1 with TRBJ2-5, with D possibly being TRBD2 (6 bases). V dropped 4 bases and J dropped 2 bases, with 13 bases sitting between them. The germline V gene has CDR1 KGHDR and CDR2 SFDVKD. The CDR3 runs 15 residues. In nucleotides, the CDR3 is TGTGCCACCAGTGACGCCGGGAGCCCTCAAGAGACCCAGTACTTC. Encoded protein: CATSDAGSPQETQYF.

This clone showed up just a few times. The rearrangement links TRBV6-6 to TRBJ2-5; TRBD2 agrees at 11 bases. This CDR3 has 16 amino acids. V lost 5 bases, J lost 4 bases, and 9 bases stayed unmatched. Per the germline V gene, CDR1 is MNHNY and CDR2 is SVGAGI (reference sequence). In DNA form, the CDR3 reads TGTGCCAGCAGTAAGAGTAGCGGGAGGGCCGGAGAGACCCAGTACTTC. Translation: CASSKSSGRAGETQYF.

The chain recombines TRBV5-3 with TRBJ2-4, with D possibly TRBD1 on 6 matching bases. TRBV5-3 is sorted into the ORF group, with uncertain function. V dropped 7 bases and J dropped 0 bases, with 20 bases sitting between them. The CDR3 sequence is 17 residues long. CDR3 nucleotide sequence: TGTGCCAGACCTAAGGGACATTCCACCATAGCCAAAAACATTCAGTACTTC. Encoded protein: CARPKGHSTIAKNIQYF.

This clone was observed once. The CDR3 DNA reads TGTGCCAGCAATGAACAGGGGTACGGCTACACCTTC. It specifies CASNEQGYGYTF. This chain links TRBV6-6 with TRBJ1-2; 7 bases are shared with TRBD1. The CDR3 runs 12 residues. After removal of 7 bases from V and 8 bases from J, the junction contained 7 bases not matched to a gene. In germline, CDR1 is MNHNY, CDR2 SVGAGI (reference sequence).

This clone occurred once. The chain joins TRBV12-3 or TRBV12-4 to TRBJ2-3; TRBD1 is a possible D gene (5 bases). V was trimmed by 6 bases and J by 4 bases, leaving 11 bases between them. The CDR3 totals 13 residues. The CDR3: CASSTQGSDTQYF. CDR3 DNA: TGTGCCAGCAGCACTCAGGGTTCAGATACGCAGTATTTT.

This clone has a single count. The gene calls are TRBV27 and TRBJ1-4; TRBD1 is a possible D gene (6 bases). The V gene's germline CDR1 is MNHEY and CDR2 SMNVEV (reference sequence). CDR3 length equals 19 residues. V shed 4 bases and J shed 0 bases, with 21 bases lying between them. CDR3: CASSSDTGFAGATNEKLFF. In DNA, the CDR3 is TGTGCCAGCAGTTCCGATACAGGGTTTGCCGGCGCAACTAATGAAAAACTGTTTTTT.

This rearrangement joins TRBV7-6 to TRBJ2-3; possible D gene TRBD1, 5 bases. CDR3 length equals 14 residues. The V gene lost 2 bases and the J gene lost 4 bases, with 10 bases spanning the gap. Germline assignment: CDR1 SGHVS and CDR2 FNYEAQ. The CDR3 region has the DNA TGTGCCAGCAGCTTATGGGGCGGTGCAGATACGCAGTATTTT. Encoded protein: CASSLWGGADTQYF.

The chain carries TRBV7-2 and TRBJ2-3, with a possible D match to TRBD1 (6 bases). V lost 3 bases and J 3 bases, leaving 10 bases between the germline ends. The CDR3 contains 14 residues. The germline gives CDR1 SGHTA, CDR2 FQGNSA. CDR3 region: CASSFGDTTDTQYF. CDR3 nucleotides: TGTGCCAGCAGCTTCGGGGACACAACAGATACGCAGTATTTT. Variable domain in full (rest from reference TRBV7-2 and TRBJ2-3): GAGVSQSPSNKVTEKGKDVELRCDPISGHTALYWYRQSLGQGLEFLIYFQGNSAPDKSGLPSDRFSAERTGGSVSTLTIQRTQQEDSAVYLCASSFGDTTDTQYFGPGTRLTVL.

The CDR3 sequence: CAISESAGTGNSPLHF. CDR3 bases: TGTGCCATCAGTGAGTCGGCCGGGACAGGGAATTCACCCCTCCACTTT. This chain joins TRBV10-3 and TRBJ1-6; 9 nucleotides line up with TRBD1. This CDR3 contains 16 residues. V shed 0 bases and J 7 bases; nucleotides not matched to a gene: 4. Germline values: CDR1 ENHRY, CDR2 SYGVKD.

The V and J genes are TRBV11-2 and TRBJ2-7, with D perhaps TRBD2 (6 bases). Germline V gene sequence: CDR1 SGHAT, CDR2 FQNNGV. The V and J ends lost 2 bases and 0 bases respectively, with 20 bases between them. This CDR3 is 18 amino acids long. For the CDR3, the DNA is TGTGCCAGCAGCTTAAGGTTTAGGTCTAGCGCACACTCCTACGAGCAGTACTTC. It specifies CASSLRFRSSAHSYEQYF. The full variable domain, with the rest looked up from reference TRBV11-2 and TRBJ2-7, is EAGVAQSPRYKIIEKRQSVAFWCNPISGHATLYWYQQILGQGPKLLIQFQNNGVVDDSQLPKDRFSAERLKGVDSTLKIQPAKLEDSAVYLCASSLRFRSSAHSYEQYFGPGTRLTVT.

The DNA of the CDR3 is TGTGCCAGCAGCATCCAAGACCGGGACAATGAGCAGTTCTTC. Encoded protein: CASSIQDRDNEQFF. The chain is built from TRBV9 and TRBJ2-1; D call uncertain. There are 14 residues in the CDR3. The V end lost 4 bases, the J end lost 5 bases, and 13 bases lay between the germline ends. Germline V CDR1 and CDR2: SGDLS, YYNGEE. The full variable domain, its missing parts supplied by reference TRBV9 and TRBJ2-1, is DSGVTQTPKHLITATGQRVTLRCSPRSGDLSVYWYQQSLDQGLQFLIQYYNGEERAKGNILERFSAQQFPDLHSELNLSSLELGDSALYFCASSIQDRDNEQFFGPGTRLTVL.

In its sample, this clone was seen once. The V gene is TRBV30, the J gene TRBJ1-5, with D maybe TRBD1 (5 bases). This CDR3 is built from 13 residues. With 5 bases removed from V and 5 bases from J, the gap between germline ends came to 13 bases. Germline CDR1 GTSNPN, CDR2 SVGIG (reference sequence). CDR3 in DNA: TGTGCCTGGTCGGCCCGGGGGGATCAGCCCCAGCATTTT. Translating it yields CAWSARGDQPQHF. Looking up the rest from reference TRBV30 and TRBJ1-5 gives the full variable domain: SQTIHQWPATLVQPVGSPLSLECTVEGTSNPNLYWYRQAAGRGLQLLFYSVGIGQISSEVPQNLSASRPQDRQFILSSKKLLLSDSGFYLCAWSARGDQPQHFGDGTRLSIL.

In DNA, the CDR3 is TGTGCCAGCAGCGCCGGGACAGTCTATGGCTACACCTTC. Translated, it gives CASSAGTVYGYTF. The rearrangement uses TRBV9 and TRBJ1-2, with 7 bases that match TRBD1. V was pared by 3 bases and J by 4 bases, with 3 bases of the junction left unmatched. The CDR3 extends over 13 amino acids. The V gene's germline CDR1 is SGDLS and CDR2 YYNGEE.

The chain uses TRBV12-5 and TRBJ2-2; D gene uncertain. The CDR3 is made up of 13 amino acids. V dropped 0 bases and J dropped 6 bases, with 5 bases sitting between them. CDR1 LGHNT and CDR2 FRNRAP come from the germline V gene. Here the CDR3 reads CASGLVTAGELFF. CDR3 in DNA: TGTGCTAGTGGTTTGGTAACGGCCGGGGAGCTGTTTTTT.

The chain is built from TRBV6-5 and TRBJ1-5, with D possibly matching TRBD1 (6 bases). The CDR3 is 13 amino acids. V shed 6 bases and J shed 6 bases, with 12 bases lying between them. CDR1 MNHEY and CDR2 SVGAGI come from the germline V gene. The CDR3 loop is CASSSQGGQPQHF. The CDR3 DNA reads TGTGCCAGCAGCTCACAAGGGGGTCAGCCCCAGCATTTT.